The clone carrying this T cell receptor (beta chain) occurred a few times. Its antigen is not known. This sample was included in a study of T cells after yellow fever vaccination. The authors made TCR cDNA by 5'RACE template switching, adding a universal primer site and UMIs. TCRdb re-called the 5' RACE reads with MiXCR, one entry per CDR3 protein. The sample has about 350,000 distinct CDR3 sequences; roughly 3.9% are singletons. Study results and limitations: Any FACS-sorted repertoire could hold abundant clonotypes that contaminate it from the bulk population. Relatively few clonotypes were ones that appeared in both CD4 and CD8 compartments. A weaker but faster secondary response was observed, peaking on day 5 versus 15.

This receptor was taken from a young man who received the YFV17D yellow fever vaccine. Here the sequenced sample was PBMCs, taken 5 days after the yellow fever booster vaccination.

The DNA of the CDR3 is TGTGCCAGCAGCCGGAGAGGGGGCCCCGGGACTGAAGCTTTCTTT. This translates into CASSRRGGPGTEAFF. The chain uses TRBV14 and TRBJ1-1; 7 positions match TRBD1. The germline V gene encodes CDR1 SGHDN and CDR2 FVKESK. J lost 5 bases, V lost 4 bases, and 10 bases had no gene match. This CDR3 has 15 residues.